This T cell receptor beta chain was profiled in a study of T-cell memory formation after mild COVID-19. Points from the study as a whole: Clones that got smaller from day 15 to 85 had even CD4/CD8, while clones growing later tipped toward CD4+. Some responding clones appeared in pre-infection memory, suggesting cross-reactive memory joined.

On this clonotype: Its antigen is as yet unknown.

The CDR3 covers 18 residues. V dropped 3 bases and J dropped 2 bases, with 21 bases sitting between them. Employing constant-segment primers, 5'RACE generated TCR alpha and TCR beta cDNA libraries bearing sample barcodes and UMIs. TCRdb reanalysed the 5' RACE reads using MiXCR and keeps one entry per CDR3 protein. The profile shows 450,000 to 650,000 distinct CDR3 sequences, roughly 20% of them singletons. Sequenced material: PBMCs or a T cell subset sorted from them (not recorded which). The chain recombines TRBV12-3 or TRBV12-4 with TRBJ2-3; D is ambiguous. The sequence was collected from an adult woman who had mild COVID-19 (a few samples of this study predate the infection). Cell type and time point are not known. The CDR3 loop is CASSFAPRPAVNTDTQYF. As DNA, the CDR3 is TGTGCCAGCAGTTTTGCACCCAGGCCGGCAGTTAACACAGATACGCAGTATTTT.